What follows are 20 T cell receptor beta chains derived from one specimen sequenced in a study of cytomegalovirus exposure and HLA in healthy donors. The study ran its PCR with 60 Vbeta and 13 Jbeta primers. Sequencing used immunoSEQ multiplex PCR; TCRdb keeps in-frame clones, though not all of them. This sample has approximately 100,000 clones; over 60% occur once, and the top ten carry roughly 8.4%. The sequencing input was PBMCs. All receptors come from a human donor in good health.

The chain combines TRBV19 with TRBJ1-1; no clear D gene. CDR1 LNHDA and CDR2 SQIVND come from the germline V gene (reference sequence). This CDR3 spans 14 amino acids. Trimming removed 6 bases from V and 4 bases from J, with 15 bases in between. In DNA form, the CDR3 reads TGTGCCAGTAGCGAGGGCCCTAAGGGCACTGAAGCTTTCTTT. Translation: CASSEGPKGTEAFF.

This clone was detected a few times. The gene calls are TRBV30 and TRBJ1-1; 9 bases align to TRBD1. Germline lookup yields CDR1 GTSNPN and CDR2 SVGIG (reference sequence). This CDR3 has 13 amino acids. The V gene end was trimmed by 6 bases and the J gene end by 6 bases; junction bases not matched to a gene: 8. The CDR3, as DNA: TGTGCCTGCCGGACAGGGGTAAACTCTGAAGCTTTCTTT. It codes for CACRTGVNSEAFF.

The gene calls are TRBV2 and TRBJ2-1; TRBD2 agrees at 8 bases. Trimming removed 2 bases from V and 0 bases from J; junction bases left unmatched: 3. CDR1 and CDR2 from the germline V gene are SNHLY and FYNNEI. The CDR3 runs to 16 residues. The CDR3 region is CASSEQSGGSYNEQFF. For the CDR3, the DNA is TGTGCCAGCAGTGAACAGAGCGGGGGCTCCTACAATGAGCAGTTCTTC.

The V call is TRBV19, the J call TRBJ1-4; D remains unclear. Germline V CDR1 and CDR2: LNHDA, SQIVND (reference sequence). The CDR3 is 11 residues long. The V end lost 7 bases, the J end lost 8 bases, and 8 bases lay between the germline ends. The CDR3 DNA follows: TGTGCCAGTATTCGCGGGGAAAAACTGTTTTTT. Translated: CASIRGEKLFF.

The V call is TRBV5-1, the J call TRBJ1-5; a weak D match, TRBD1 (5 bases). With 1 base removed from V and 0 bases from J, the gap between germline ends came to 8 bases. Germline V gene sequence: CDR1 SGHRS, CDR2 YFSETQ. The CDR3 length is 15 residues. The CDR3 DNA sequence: TGCGCCAGCAGCTTGCAGGGTAATAGCAATCAGCCCCAGCATTTT. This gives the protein CASSLQGNSNQPQHF. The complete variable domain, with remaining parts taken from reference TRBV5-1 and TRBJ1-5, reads KAGVTQTPRYLIKTRGQQVTLSCSPISGHRSVSWYQQTPGQGLQFLFEYFSETQRNKGNFPGRFSGRQFSNSRSEMNVSTLELGDSALYLCASSLQGNSNQPQHFGDGTRLSIL.

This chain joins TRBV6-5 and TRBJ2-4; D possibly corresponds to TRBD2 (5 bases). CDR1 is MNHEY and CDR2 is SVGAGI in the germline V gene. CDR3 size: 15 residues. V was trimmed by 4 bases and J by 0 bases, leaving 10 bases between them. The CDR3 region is CASSSLGGAKNIQYF. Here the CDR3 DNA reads TGTGCCAGCAGTTCCCTAGGAGGAGCCAAAAACATTCAGTACTTC.

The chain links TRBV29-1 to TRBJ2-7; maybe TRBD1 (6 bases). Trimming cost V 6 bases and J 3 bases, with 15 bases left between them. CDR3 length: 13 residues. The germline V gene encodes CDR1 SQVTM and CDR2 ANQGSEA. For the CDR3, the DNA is TGCAGCGTCATACAGGGAACGGTCTACGAGCAGTACTTC. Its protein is CSVIQGTVYEQYF.

The CDR3 region is CATGSGSSYNEQFF. The CDR3 DNA reads TGTGCCACCGGAAGCGGGAGCTCCTACAATGAGCAGTTCTTC. The V call is TRBV15, the J call TRBJ2-1; TRBD2 agrees at 8 bases. The CDR3 runs to 14 residues. Germline V gives CDR1 LNHNV, CDR2 YYDKDF (reference sequence). Trimming took 8 bases from V and 0 from J; bases not matched to a gene: 3.

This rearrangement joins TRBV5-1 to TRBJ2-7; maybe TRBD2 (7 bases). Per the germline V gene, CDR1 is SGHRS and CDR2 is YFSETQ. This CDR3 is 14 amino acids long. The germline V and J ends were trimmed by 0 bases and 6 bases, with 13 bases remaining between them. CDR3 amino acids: CASSLDGGPGEQYF. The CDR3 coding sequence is TGCGCCAGCAGCTTGGACGGGGGGCCTGGCGAGCAGTACTTC.

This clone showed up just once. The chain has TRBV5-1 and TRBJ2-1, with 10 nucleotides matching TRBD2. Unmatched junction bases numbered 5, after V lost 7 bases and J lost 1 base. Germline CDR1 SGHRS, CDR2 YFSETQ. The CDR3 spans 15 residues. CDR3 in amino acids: CASALAGLSYNEQFF. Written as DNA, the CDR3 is TGCGCCAGCGCACTAGCGGGGTTGTCCTACAATGAGCAGTTCTTC.

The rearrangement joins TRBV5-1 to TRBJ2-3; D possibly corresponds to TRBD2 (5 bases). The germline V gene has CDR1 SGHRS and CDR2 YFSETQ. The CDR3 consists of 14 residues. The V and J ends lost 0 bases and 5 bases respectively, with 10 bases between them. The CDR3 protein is CASSLEIGRDTQYF. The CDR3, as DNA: TGCGCCAGCAGCTTGGAGATTGGGAGAGATACGCAGTATTTT.

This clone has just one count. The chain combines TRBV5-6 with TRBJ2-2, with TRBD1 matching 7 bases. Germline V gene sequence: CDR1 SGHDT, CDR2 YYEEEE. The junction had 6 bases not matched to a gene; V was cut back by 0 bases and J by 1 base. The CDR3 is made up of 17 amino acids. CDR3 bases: TGTGCCAGCAGCTTGGTTGGGGGACAGAAGAACACCGGGGAGCTGTTTTTT. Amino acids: CASSLVGGQKNTGELFF.

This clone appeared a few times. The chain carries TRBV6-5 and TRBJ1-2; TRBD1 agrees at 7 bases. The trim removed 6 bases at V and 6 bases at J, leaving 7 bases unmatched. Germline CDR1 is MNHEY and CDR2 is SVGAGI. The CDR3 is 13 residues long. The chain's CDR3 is CASSRGGQDGYTF. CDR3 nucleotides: TGTGCCAGCAGCCGCGGCGGACAGGATGGCTACACCTTC.

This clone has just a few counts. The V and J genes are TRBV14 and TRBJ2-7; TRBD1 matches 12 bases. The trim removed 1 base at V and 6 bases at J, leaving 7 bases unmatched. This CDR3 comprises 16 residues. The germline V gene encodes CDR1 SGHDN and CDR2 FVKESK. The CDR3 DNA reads TGTGCCAGCAGCCAAGTTCCGGGACAGGGGGCATTCGAGCAGTACTTC. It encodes CASSQVPGQGAFEQYF.

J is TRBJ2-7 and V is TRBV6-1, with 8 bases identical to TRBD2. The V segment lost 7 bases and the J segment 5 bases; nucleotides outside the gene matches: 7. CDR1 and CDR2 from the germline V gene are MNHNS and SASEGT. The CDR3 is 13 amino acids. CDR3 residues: CASIRTSWDEQYF. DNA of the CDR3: TGTGCCAGCATCAGGACTAGCTGGGACGAGCAGTACTTC.

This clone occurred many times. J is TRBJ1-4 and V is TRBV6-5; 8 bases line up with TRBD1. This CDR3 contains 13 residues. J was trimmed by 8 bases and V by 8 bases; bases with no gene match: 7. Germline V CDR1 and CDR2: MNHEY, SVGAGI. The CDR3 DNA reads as TGTGCCAGCGCCGGACAGGGAGGCGAAAAACTGTTTTTT. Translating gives CASAGQGGEKLFF.

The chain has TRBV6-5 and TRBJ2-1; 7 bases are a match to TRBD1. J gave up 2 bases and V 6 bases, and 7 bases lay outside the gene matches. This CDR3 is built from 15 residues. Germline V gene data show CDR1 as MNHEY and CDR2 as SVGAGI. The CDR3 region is CASSSGTETYNEQFF. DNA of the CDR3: TGTGCCAGCAGCTCCGGGACAGAGACCTACAATGAGCAGTTCTTC.

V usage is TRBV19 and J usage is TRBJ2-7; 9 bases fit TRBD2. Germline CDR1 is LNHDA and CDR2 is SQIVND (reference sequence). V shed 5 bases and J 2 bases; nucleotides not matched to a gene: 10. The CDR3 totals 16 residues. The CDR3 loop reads CASSPRSGTSTYEQYF. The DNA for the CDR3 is TGTGCCAGTAGTCCTCGCTCCGGGACTAGCACCTACGAGCAGTACTTC. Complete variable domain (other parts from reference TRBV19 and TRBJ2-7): DGGITQSPKYLFRKEGQNVTLSCEQNLNHDAMYWYRQDPGQGLRLIYYSQIVNDFQKGDIAEGYSVSREKKESFPLTVTSAQKNPTAFYLCASSPRSGTSTYEQYFGPGTRLTVT.

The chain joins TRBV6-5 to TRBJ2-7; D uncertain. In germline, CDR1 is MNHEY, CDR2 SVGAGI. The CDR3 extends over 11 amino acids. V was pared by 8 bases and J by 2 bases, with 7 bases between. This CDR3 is CASSTPYEQYF. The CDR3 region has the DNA TGTGCCAGCTCAACACCCTACGAGCAGTACTTC.

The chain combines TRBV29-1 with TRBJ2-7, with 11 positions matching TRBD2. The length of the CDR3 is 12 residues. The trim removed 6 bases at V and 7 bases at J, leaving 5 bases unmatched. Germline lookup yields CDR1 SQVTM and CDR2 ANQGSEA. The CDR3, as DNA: TGCAGCGTGACTAGCGGGGAGCGGGAGCAGTACTTC. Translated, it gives CSVTSGEREQYF.